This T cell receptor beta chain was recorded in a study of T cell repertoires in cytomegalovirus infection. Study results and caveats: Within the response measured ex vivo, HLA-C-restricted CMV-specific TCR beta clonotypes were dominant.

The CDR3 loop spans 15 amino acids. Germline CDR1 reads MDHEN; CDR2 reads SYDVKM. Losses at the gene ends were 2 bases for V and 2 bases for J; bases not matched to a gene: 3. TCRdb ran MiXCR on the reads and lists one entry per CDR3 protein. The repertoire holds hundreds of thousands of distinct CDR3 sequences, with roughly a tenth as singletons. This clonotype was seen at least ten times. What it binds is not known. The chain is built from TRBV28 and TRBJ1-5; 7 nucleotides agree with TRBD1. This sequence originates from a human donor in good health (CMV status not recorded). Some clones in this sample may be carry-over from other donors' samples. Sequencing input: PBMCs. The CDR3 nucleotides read TGTGCCAGCAGTTTACTAACAGGGGGCAATCAGCCCCAGCATTTT. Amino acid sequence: CASSLLTGGNQPQHF.